The 2 T cell receptor beta chains in this list originate from one sample, sequenced in a study of blood T cell repertoires in COVID-19. This table comes from immunoSEQ multiplex PCR, and its TCRdb copy is limited to in-frame clones, with some not included. The data show about 270,000 clones, approximately 90% seen once. Input material: PBMCs or T cells enriched from blood (not recorded which). The receptor set was obtained from a woman aged 25-40 years with acute COVID-19.

The V gene is TRBV14, the J gene TRBJ2-1, with D possibly matching TRBD2 (5 bases). The CDR3 contains 12 residues. Germline assignment: CDR1 SGHDN and CDR2 FVKESK. Trimming stripped 4 bases from V and 8 bases from J, with 9 bases between. CDR3 sequence reads: CASSRLIYEQFF. CDR3 nucleotide sequence: TGTGCCAGCAGCCGACTAATCTATGAGCAGTTCTTC.

The V call is TRBV2, the J call TRBJ2-7; D unclear. CDR3 length equals 13 residues. Trimming shortened V by 4 bases and J by 2 bases, and 9 bases separated the two germline ends. CDR1 is SNHLY, CDR2 FYNNEI, per germline. In DNA, the CDR3 is TGTGCCAGCAGTGTCACACAAGCCTACGAGCAGTACTTC. This gives the protein CASSVTQAYEQYF.